Below, one T cell receptor (beta chain) is given with its context. The antigen remains undetermined. TCRdb's copy holds only in-frame clones and misses some; the assay was immunoSEQ multiplex PCR. The profile covers about 110,000 clones, with just over 90% appearing a single time and about 0.75% taken by the ten largest. This record comes from a study of siplizumab effects on memory and regulatory T cells. Regarding the study as a whole: There appeared to be greater diversity in naive T cells than in memory cells, and naive T cells seemed major contributors to the alloresponse. Among sequences traceable to unstimulated CD4+ memory cells, alloreactive ones were significantly reduced by siplizumab. There was no confirmation of the suppressive function of proliferating Tregs from siplizumab cultures. Many proliferating CD4+ or CD8+ clones remained unclassified. Roughly 75-95% of them could not be assigned either a naive or a memory phenotype.

CDR3 size: 12 residues. Germline CDR1 SGHVS, CDR2 FQNEAQ. The trim removed 4 bases at V and 4 bases at J, leaving 1 base unmatched. The sample comprised Tregs sorted from blood. The TCR sequence derives from a human donor in good health. The chain carries TRBV7-8 and TRBJ2-7; 7 positions agree with TRBD2. For the CDR3, the DNA is TGTGCCAGCAGCTGGGACTATTACGAGCAGTACTTC. This codes for CASSWDYYEQYF.